Each of the 4 T cell receptor beta chains below was sequenced from the same sample in a study of shared clonotypes between healthy human individuals. Clones were read by immunoSEQ multiplex PCR, and TCRdb kept only the in-frame ones, dropping some. The sample shows approximately 480,000 clones, 60% to 80% of them seen only once. Sequencing input: PBMCs. These receptors were obtained from a woman aged 40 to 50 in good health. Some clones in this sample may be carry-over from other donors' samples.

In its sample, this clone was seen a few times. A far more abundant clone sits one base away, making this likely a read error. The same CDR3 is also encoded by other DNA sequences in this sample. This rearrangement joins TRBV6-1 to TRBJ1-2; the D gene is possibly TRBD1 (6 bases). Germline V lookup: CDR1 MNHNS, CDR2 SASEGT. Trimming pared 6 bases from V and 4 bases from J, leaving 12 bases between. This CDR3 is 13 amino acids long. The CDR3 reads CASSEQGIYGYTF. The CDR3 region has the DNA TGTGCCAGCAGCGAACAGGGTATCTATGGCTACACCTTC.

This chain joins TRBV28 and TRBJ1-6; the D is unclear. Trimming cost V 5 bases and J 9 bases, with 8 bases left between them. Germline CDR1 MDHEN, CDR2 SYDVKM. There are 12 residues in the CDR3. The CDR3 is CASSEFRSPLHF. CDR3 nucleotides: TGTGCCAGCAGTGAATTTCGTTCACCCCTCCACTTT.

The chain has TRBV9 and TRBJ2-1; 13 bases map to TRBD2. V dropped 2 bases and J dropped 1; count of bases not matched to a gene: 12. The germline V gene has CDR1 SGDLS and CDR2 YYNGEE. CDR3 size: 20 residues. This CDR3 is CASSVRTSGSPIFSYNEQFF. CDR3 DNA: TGTGCCAGCAGCGTTAGGACTAGCGGGAGCCCGATCTTTTCCTACAATGAGCAGTTCTTC.

This clone has a single count. This chain links TRBV7-9 with TRBJ1-1; D unclear. Deletions cut 1 base from V and 1 base from J, with 13 bases between. There are 16 residues in the CDR3. The germline gives CDR1 SEHNR, CDR2 FQNEAQ (reference sequence). The CDR3 region has the DNA TGTGCCAGCAGCTTAGTGGAGGAGATCGGGAACACTGAAGCTTTCTTT. Protein sequence: CASSLVEEIGNTEAFF. Drawing the rest from reference TRBV7-9 and TRBJ1-1, the complete variable domain is DTGVSQNPRHKITKRGQNVTFRCDPISEHNRLYWYRQTLGQGPEFLTYFQNEAQLEKSRLLSDRFSAERPKGSFSTLEIQRTEQGDSAMYLCASSLVEEIGNTEAFFGQGTRLTVV.